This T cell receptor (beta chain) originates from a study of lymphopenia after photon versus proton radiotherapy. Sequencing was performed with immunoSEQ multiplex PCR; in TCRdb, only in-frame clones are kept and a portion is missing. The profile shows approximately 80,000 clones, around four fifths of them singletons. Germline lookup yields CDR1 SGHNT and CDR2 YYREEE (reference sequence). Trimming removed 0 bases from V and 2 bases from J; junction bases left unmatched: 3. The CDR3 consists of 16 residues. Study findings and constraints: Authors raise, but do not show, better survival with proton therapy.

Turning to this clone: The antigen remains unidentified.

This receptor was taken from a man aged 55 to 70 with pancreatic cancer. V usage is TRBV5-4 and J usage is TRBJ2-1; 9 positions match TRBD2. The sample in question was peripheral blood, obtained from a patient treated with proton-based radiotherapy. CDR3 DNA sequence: TGTGCCAGCAGCTTGGGGGCGGGAGGGGCCTACAATGAGCAGTTCTTC. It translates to CASSLGAGGAYNEQFF.